The present entry profiles one T cell receptor (beta chain) with its context. These data originate in a study of blood T cell repertoires in COVID-19. Turning to the study itself: Samples of COVID-19 (acute and convalescent) were obtained from the United States, Italy and Spain. Sample material is recorded as cDNA or gDNA derived from T cells, B-cell-depleted T cells, or PBMCs.

The V gene lost 5 bases and the J gene lost 10 bases, with 14 bases spanning the gap. The germline gives CDR1 MDHEN, CDR2 SYDVKM. There are 12 residues in the CDR3. In the original processing: Estimated nucleated cell counts came from reference gene primer amplification. Sequencing used immunoSEQ multiplex PCR; TCRdb keeps in-frame clones, though not all of them. The V and J calls and clone size come from that table; D and trimming were worked out from the DNA. The sample contains about 76,000 clones, roughly 85% of which appear only once. The gene calls are TRBV28 and TRBJ1-2; tentative D call: TRBD1 (6 bases). What was sequenced was peripheral blood. The TCR originated in a man aged 45-65 years with COVID-19, enrolled during active disease. CDR3 protein: CASSTGTSDYTF. The CDR3 nucleotides read TGTGCCAGCAGTACCGGGACATCCGACTACACCTTC.